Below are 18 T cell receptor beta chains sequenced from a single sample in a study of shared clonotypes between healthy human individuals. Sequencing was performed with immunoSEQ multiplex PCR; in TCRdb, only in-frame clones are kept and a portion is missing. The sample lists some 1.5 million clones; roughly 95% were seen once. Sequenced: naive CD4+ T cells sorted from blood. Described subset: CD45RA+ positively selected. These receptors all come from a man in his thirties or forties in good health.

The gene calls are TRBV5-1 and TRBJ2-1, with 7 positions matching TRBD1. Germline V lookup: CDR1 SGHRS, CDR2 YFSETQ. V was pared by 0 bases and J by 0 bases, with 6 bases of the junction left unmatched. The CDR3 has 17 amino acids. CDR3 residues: CASSLGKTGSSYNEQFF. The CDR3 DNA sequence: TGCGCCAGCAGCTTGGGAAAGACAGGGAGCTCCTACAATGAGCAGTTCTTC.

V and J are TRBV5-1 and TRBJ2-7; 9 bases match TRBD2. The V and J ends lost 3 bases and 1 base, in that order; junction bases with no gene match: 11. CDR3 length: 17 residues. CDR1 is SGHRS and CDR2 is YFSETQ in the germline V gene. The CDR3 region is CASSSDSGTSFSYEQYF. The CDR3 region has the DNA TGCGCCAGCAGCTCGGACTCCGGGACTAGCTTTTCCTACGAGCAGTACTTC.

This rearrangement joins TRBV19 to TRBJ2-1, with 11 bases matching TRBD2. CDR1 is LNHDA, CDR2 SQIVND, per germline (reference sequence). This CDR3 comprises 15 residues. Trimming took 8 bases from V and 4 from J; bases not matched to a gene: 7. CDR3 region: CASGRLAGGYNEQFF. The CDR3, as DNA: TGTGCCAGTGGTAGGCTAGCGGGAGGTTACAATGAGCAGTTCTTC.

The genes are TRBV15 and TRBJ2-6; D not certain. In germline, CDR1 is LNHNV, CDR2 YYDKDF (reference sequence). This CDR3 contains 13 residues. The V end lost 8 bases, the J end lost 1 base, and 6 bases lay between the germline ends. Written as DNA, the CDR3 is TGTGCCACCCGAGGATCTGGGGCCAACGTCCTGACTTTC. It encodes CATRGSGANVLTF.

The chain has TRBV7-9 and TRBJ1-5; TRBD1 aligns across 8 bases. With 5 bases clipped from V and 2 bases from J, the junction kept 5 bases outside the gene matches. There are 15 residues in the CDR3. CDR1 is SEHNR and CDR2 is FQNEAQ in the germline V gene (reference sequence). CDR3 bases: TGTGCCAGCAGCCTACAGGGGGATCGCAATCAGCCCCAGCATTTT. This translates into CASSLQGDRNQPQHF.

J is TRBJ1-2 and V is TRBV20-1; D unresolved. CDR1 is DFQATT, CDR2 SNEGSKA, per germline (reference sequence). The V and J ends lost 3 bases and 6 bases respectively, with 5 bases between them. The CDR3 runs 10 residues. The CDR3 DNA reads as TGCAGTGCTAGTGAAGATGGCTACACCTTC. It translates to CSASEDGYTF.

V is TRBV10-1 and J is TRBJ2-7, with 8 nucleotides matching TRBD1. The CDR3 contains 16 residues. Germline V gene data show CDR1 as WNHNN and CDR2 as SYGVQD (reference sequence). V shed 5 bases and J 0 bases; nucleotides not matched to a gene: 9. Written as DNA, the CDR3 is TGCGCCAGCAGTTTCTTCCCAGGGGGCGTCTCCTACGAGCAGTACTTC. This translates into CASSFFPGGVSYEQYF.

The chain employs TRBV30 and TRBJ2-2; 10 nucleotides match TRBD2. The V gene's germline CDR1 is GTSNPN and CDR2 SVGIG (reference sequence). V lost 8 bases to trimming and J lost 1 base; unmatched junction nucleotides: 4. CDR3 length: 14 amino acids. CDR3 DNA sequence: TGTGCCGAATCTAGCGGGAGGAACACCGGGGAGCTGTTTTTT. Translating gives CAESSGRNTGELFF.

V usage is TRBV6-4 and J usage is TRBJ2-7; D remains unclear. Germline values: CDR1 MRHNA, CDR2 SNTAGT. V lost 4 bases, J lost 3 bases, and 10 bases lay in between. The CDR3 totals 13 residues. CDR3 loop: CASSAGSGYEQYF. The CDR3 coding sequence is TGTGCCAGCAGTGCCGGGTCCGGCTACGAGCAGTACTTC.

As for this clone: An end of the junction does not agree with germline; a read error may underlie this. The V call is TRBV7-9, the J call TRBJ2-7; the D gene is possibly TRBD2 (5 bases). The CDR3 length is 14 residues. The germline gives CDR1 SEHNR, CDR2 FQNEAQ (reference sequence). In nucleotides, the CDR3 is TGTGCCAGCAGCCTAGCTAGGGTTGACTACGAGCAGTACTTC. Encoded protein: CASSLARVDYEQYF.

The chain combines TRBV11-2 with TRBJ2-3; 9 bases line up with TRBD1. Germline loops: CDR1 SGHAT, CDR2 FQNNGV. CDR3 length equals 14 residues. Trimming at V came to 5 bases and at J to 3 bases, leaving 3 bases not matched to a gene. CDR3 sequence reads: CASSSGTGTDTQYF. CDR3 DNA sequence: TGTGCCAGCAGCAGTGGGACAGGGACAGATACGCAGTATTTT. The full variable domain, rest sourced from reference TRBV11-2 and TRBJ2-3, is EAGVAQSPRYKIIEKRQSVAFWCNPISGHATLYWYQQILGQGPKLLIQFQNNGVVDDSQLPKDRFSAERLKGVDSTLKIQPAKLEDSAVYLCASSSGTGTDTQYFGPGTRLTVL.

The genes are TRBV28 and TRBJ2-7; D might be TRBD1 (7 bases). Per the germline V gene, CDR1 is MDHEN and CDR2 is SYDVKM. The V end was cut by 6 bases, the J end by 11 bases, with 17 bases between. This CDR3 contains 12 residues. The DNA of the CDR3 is TGTGCCAGCAGCAATACGGGACAGCGGGAGTACTTC. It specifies CASSNTGQREYF.

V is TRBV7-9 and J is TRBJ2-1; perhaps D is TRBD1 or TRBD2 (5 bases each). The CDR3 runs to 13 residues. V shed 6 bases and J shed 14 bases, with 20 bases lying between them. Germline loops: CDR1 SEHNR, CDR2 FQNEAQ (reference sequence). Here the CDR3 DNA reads TGTGCCAGCAGGCAAAGGGCTGGGACGACTAAGTTCTTC. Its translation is CASRQRAGTTKFF.

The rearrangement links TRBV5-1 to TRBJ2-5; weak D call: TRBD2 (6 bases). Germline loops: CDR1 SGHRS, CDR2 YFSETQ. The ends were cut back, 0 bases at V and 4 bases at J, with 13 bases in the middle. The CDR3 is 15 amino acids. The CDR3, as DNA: TGCGCCAGCAGCTTGGGGTCGGGAGTGTCAGAGACCCAGTACTTC. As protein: CASSLGSGVSETQYF.

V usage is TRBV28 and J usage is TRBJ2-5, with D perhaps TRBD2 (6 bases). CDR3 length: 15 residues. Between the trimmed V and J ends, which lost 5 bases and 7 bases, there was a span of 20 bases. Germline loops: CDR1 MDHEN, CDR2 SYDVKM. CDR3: CASSEAGLLRGTQYF. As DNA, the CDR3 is TGTGCCAGCAGTGAGGCGGGACTCCTAAGGGGGACCCAGTACTTC. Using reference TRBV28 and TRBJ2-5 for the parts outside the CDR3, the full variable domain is DVKVTQSSRYLVKRTGEKVFLECVQDMDHENMFWYRQDPGLGLRLIYFSYDVKMKEKGDIPEGYSVSREKKERFSLILESASTNQTSMYLCASSEAGLLRGTQYFGPGTRLLVL.

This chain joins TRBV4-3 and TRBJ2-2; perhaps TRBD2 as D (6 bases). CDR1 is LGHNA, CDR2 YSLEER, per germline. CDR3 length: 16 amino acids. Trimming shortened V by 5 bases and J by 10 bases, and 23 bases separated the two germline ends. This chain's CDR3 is CASSKARAIAATELFF. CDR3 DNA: TGCGCCAGCAGCAAAGCACGAGCAATAGCGGCCACGGAGCTGTTTTTT.

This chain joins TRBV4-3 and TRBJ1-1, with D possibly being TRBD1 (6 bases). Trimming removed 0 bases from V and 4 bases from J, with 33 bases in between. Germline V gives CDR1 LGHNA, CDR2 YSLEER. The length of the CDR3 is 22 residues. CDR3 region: CASSQDEPLHRSHQGRGTEAFF. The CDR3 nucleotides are TGCGCCAGCAGCCAAGATGAGCCCCTACATCGGAGTCACCAGGGGCGCGGCACTGAAGCTTTCTTT.

The CDR3 is CASSLVFGSSYEQYF. In nucleotides, the CDR3 is TGTGCCAGCAGCTTAGTCTTCGGGAGTTCCTACGAGCAGTACTTC. The chain employs TRBV11-2 and TRBJ2-7; possible D gene TRBD2, 6 bases. Germline CDR1 SGHAT, CDR2 FQNNGV. V was cut by 1 base and J by 1 base, with 11 bases left in between. The CDR3 totals 15 residues.